This is a list of T cell receptor beta chains from one sample in a study of OX40 agonist ivuxolimab in advanced cancers. Sequencing used immunoSEQ multiplex PCR; TCRdb keeps in-frame clones, though not all of them. This sample has tens of thousands of clones, with almost 95% found just once. Specimen: CD4+ or CD8+ T cells sorted from blood, collected in a trial of the OX40 agonist ivuxolimab. All receptors derive from an adult with an advanced solid tumor such as melanoma, head and neck, liver or kidney cancer. The CDR3 runs from the conserved cysteine through the conserved F or W. Each record gives: J gene, D gene, V gene, clone size, CDR3 DNA, CDR3 protein. D genes are given only for firm matches. Size tells how often a clone was seen (once, few, many) or the class of an expanded clone, and some rows leave it out.

TRBJ2-7,TRBD1,TRBV11-2,NA,TGTGCCAGCAGCCCGAGGGGGCACGAGCAGTACTTC,CASSPRGHEQYF
TRBJ2-7,NA,TRBV12-5,NA,TGTGCTAGTGGTTTGGTACCCAGCGCCGACGAGCAGTACTTC,CASGLVPSADEQYF
TRBJ2-2,TRBD2,TRBV5-5,NA,TGTGCCAGCAGCTTGGGACTAGCGGGAGGACCAAACACCGGGGAGCTGTTTTTT,CASSLGLAGGPNTGELFF
TRBJ2-5,TRBD1,TRBV5-1,NA,TGCGCCAGCAGCCCAGAGACAGGGACGTTCGGTTACGAGGAGACCCAGTACTTC,CASSPETGTFGYEETQYF
TRBJ1-4,NA,TRBV30,NA,TGTGCCTGGGTGCCAATAGGGACGGATAATGAAAAACTGTTTTTT,CAWVPIGTDNEKLFF
TRBJ2-7,NA,TRBV6-6,NA,TGTGCCAGCAGCGGCCGAGCGGGTCGGGAGCAGTACTTC,CASSGRAGREQYF
TRBJ1-2,TRBD1,TRBV29-1,NA,TGCAGCGTTGAAGATTTAGCAGGGGGCTCCTATGGCTACACCTTC,CSVEDLAGGSYGYTF
TRBJ1-1,TRBD1,TRBV19,NA,TGTGCCAGTAGTAGCCTGAGGGGGCGTAAAAACACTGAAGCTTTCTTT,CASSSLRGRKNTEAFF
TRBJ2-5,NA,TRBV9,NA,TGTGCCAGCAGCGGTACCGGGAGCCTAGGGGCCCAGTACTTC,CASSGTGSLGAQYF
TRBJ2-7,TRBD2,TRBV5-6,once,TGTGCCAGCAGCCCCGGACTAGCGGGGGACTACGAGCAGTACTTC,CASSPGLAGDYEQYF
TRBJ1-2,NA,TRBV19,NA,TGTGCCAGTAGTAACGGGGACTATGGCTACACCTTC,CASSNGDYGYTF
TRBJ2-2,NA,TRBV5-8,NA,TGTGCCAGCAGCTTGCGGCTAGCAGGGTGGGGCACCGGGGAGCTGTTTTTT,CASSLRLAGWGTGELFF
TRBJ2-7,NA,TRBV19,NA,TGTGCCAGTAGTCTCCCCGGGACATGGAATCTCCACGAGCAGTACTTC,CASSLPGTWNLHEQYF
TRBJ1-5,NA,TRBV29-1,NA,TGCAGCGATTCAACAGGGCGCGGGAATCAGCCCCAGCATTTT,CSDSTGRGNQPQHF
TRBJ2-5,NA,TRBV10-3,NA,TGTGCCATCGGAGGGGCGGGAGAGACCCAGTACTTC,CAIGGAGETQYF
TRBJ1-2,NA,TRBV25-1,once,TGTGCCAGCACCACCGCGTCCCGGGAGGGCTACACCTTC,CASTTASREGYTF
TRBJ2-5,TRBD1,TRBV5-6,NA,TGTGCCAGCGAGGCTCGGACAGGGATGTTCGGGACCCAGTACTTC,CASEARTGMFGTQYF
TRBJ1-1,TRBD1,TRBV2,NA,TGTGCCAGCACAAGGGCGACAGGGGCGAACACTGAAGCTTTCTTT,CASTRATGANTEAFF